This T cell receptor (beta chain) was identified during a study of response to subunit inactivated influenza vaccine (dated by TCRdb to the late 2010s). Background for the entire study: Deep quantitative T cell receptor repertoire profiling was used in the study to track responses to a trivalent subunit inactivated influenza vaccine.

The paper's findings and limits, for the study overall: It was suggested by the authors that each seasonal influenza vaccination may recruit only a limited number of new T cells.

Receptor libraries were prepared by RT-PCR. The sequencer was an Illumina HiSeq 2500. TCRdb reprocessing: public reads trimmed at Q25 with fastp, clones called with MiXCR, in-frame beta chains kept. Rows with one shared CDR3 protein collapse into an entry with the most common genes and DNA. The sample contains around 540,000 distinct CDR3 sequences, 10% to 15% of them found a single time. Jointly, the top ten make up about 9.4% of the sample. The CDR3 starts with the cysteine, ends with the phenylalanine, and has 13 residues. Only the CDR3 DNA is retained, 39 bases long and in frame from the first base. Based on the germline V gene, the CDR1 and CDR2 sequences are SGHTA and FQGNSA. V sheds 7 bases and J sheds 0 bases, leaving 7 bases between their ends. As to this clonotype: Its target antigen remains unknown. Base qualities were left out, and no much larger clone turns up one base away.

The V and J segments used are TRBV7-2 and TRBJ1-5; no confident D gene assignment can be made. The sample consisted of PBMCs from blood, taken on the day of vaccination. This TCR derives from a man between 45 and 60 years old who received an inactivated influenza vaccine. Donor details come from another sample of the same person, matched by shared clones. The CDR3 loop reads CASTINSNQPQHF. In nucleotide form, the sequence is TGTGCCAGCACCATAAATAGCAATCAGCCCCAGCATTTT.